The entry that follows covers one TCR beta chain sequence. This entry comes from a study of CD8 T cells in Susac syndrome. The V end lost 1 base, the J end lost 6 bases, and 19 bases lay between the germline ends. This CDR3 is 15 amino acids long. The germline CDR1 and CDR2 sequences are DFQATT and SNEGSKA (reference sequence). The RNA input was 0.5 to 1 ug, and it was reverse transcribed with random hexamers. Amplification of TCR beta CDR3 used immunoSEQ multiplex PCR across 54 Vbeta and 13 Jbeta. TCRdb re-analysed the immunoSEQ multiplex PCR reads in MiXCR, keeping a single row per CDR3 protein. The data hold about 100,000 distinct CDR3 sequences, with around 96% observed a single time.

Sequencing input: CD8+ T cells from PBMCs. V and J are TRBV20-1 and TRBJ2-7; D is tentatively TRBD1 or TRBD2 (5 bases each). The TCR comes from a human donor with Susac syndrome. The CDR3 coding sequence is TGCAGTGCTAGAGTTTGGCCGCTGAGGGGAGTCGAGCAGTACTTC. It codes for CSARVWPLRGVEQYF.